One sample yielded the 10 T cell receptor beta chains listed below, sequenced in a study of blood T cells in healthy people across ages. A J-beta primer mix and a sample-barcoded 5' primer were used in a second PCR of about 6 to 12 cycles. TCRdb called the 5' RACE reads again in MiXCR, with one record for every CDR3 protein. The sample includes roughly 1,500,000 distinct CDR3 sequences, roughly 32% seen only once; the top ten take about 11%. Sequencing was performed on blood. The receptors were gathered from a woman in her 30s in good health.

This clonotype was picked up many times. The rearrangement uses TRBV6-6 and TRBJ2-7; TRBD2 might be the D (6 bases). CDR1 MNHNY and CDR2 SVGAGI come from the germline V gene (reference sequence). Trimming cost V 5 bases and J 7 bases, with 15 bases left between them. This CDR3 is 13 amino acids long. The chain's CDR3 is CASSEAREFEQYF. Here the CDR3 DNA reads TGTGCCAGCAGTGAGGCTCGGGAGTTTGAGCAGTACTTC.

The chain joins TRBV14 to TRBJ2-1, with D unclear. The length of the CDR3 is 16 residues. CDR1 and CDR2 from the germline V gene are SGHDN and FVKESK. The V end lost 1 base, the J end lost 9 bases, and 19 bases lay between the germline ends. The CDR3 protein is CASSQAGPFPGAEQFF. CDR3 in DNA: TGTGCCAGCAGCCAAGCCGGGCCTTTCCCGGGCGCTGAGCAGTTCTTC. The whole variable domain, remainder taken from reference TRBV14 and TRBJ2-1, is EAGVTQFPSHSVIEKGQTVTLRCDPISGHDNLYWYRRVMGKEIKFLLHFVKESKQDESGMPNNRFLAERTGGTYSTLKVQPAELEDSGVYFCASSQAGPFPGAEQFFGPGTRLTVL.

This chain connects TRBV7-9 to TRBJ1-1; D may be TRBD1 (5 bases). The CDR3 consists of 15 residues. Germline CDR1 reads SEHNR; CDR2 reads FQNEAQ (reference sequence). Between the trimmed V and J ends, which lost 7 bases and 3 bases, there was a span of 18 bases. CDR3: CASTFSGGGDTEAFF. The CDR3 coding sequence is TGTGCCAGCACTTTTTCCGGGGGAGGGGACACTGAAGCTTTCTTT.

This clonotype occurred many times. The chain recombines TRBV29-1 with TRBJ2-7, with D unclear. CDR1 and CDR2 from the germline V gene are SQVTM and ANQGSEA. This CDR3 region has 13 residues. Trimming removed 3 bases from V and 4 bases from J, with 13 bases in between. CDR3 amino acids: CSVEGSTNYEQYF. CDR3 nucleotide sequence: TGCAGCGTTGAGGGATCGACAAATTACGAGCAGTACTTC.

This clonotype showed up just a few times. CDR3 sequence (DNA): TGTGCCAGCAGTGAACGACAGGCCTATGGCTACACCTTC. The encoded protein is CASSERQAYGYTF. The chain has TRBV25-1 and TRBJ1-2; the D gene is possibly TRBD1 (6 bases). The V end lost 2 bases, the J end lost 4 bases, and 8 bases lay between the germline ends. This CDR3 is 13 amino acids long. From germline, CDR1 is MGHDK and CDR2 SYGVNS.

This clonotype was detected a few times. CDR3 region: CSASKGGTANTGELFF. The CDR3 DNA reads TGCAGTGCTTCAAAAGGGGGGACAGCGAACACCGGGGAGCTGTTTTTT. The chain employs TRBV20-1 and TRBJ2-2; D perhaps matches TRBD1 (7 bases). CDR3 length: 16 amino acids. The germline V gene encodes CDR1 DFQATT and CDR2 SNEGSKA (reference sequence). V was clipped by 5 bases and J by 0 bases, with 16 bases between them.

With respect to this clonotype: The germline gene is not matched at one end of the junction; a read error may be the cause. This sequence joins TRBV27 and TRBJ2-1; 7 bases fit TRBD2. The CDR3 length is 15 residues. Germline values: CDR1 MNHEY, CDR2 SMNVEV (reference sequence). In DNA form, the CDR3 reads TGTGCCAGCAGTTTCGGGGGGACTACCAACAATGAGCAGTGCTTC. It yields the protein CASSFGGTTNNEQCF.

The CDR3 DNA follows: TGTGCCAGCAGTTCCCGTCTGTTCGGTACCGGGTACGAGCAGTACTTC. This gives the protein CASSSRLFGTGYEQYF. The V and J genes are TRBV28 and TRBJ2-4; D unclear. The J call may be in error: the DNA end matches TRBJ2-7 better. Germline lookup yields CDR1 MDHEN and CDR2 SYDVKM. The CDR3 spans 16 residues.

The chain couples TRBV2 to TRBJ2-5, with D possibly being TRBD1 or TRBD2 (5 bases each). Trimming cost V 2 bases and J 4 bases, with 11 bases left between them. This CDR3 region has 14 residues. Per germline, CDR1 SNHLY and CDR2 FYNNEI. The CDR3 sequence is CASSERGVGETQYF. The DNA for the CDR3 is TGTGCCAGCAGTGAAAGAGGGGTGGGAGAGACCCAGTACTTC. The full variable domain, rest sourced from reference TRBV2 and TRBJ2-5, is EPEVTQTPSHQVTQMGQEVILRCVPISNHLYFYWYRQILGQKVEFLVSFYNNEISEKSEIFDDQFSVERPDGSNFTLKIRSTKLEDSAMYFCASSERGVGETQYFGPGTRLLVL.

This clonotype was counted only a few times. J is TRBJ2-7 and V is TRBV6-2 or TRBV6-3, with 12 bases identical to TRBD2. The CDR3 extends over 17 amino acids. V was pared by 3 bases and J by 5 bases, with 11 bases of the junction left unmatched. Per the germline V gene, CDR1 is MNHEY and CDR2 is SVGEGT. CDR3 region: CASSYPTSGRSFDEQYF. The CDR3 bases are TGTGCCAGCAGTTATCCTACTAGCGGGAGGTCGTTCGACGAGCAGTACTTC.